The 22 T cell receptor beta chains below all came from one sample that was sequenced in a study of cytomegalovirus exposure and HLA in healthy donors (dated by TCRdb to 2016 to 2017). Libraries were constructed by the immunoSEQ multiplex PCR assay. A mixture of 60 forward primers for TCR Vbeta segments and 13 reverse primers for TCR Jbeta segments was used in the multiplex PCR. In TCRdb, the immuneACCESS table is reduced to in-frame sequences with V and J assigned. These tables do not hold every clone; where another copy was compared, an unresolved V gene accounts for under half, and the others remain unexplained. The sample has some 120,000 clones on record, 70% to 80% of them singletons. The biggest ten clones account for roughly 3.1% of the sample. The source material was PBMCs. The receptors were sampled from a man between 25 and 39 years old in good health and CMV-seronegative.

This chain uses TRBV4-2 with TRBJ2-1; weak D call: TRBD2 (6 bases). CDR3 length: 16 residues. V lost 0 bases, J lost 0 bases, and 9 bases lay in between. Germline CDR1 LGHNA, CDR2 YNFKEQ. The CDR3 coding sequence is TGTGCCAGCAGCCAAGATGGAGGGAGCTCCTACAATGAGCAGTTCTTC. Its translation: CASSQDGGSSYNEQFF.

This chain uses TRBV6-5 with TRBJ1-1, with 11 nucleotides matching TRBD1. The CDR3 has 15 amino acids. V shed 3 bases, J shed 4 bases, and the junction held 4 bases outside the gene matches. Germline CDR1 reads MNHEY; CDR2 reads SVGAGI. In nucleotides, the CDR3 is TGTGCCAGCAGTTATGGGGACAGGGGGAGCACTGAAGCTTTCTTT. It yields the protein CASSYGDRGSTEAFF.

The rearrangement links TRBV5-1 to TRBJ1-5; 8 nucleotides match TRBD1. Unmatched junction bases numbered 2, after V lost 0 bases and J lost 6 bases. Germline-derived CDR1 and CDR2 are SGHRS and YFSETQ. The CDR3 runs to 14 residues. Here the CDR3 reads CASSLGTGPQPQHF. The CDR3 region has the DNA TGCGCCAGCAGCTTGGGGACAGGGCCTCAGCCCCAGCATTTT.

The chain carries TRBV19 and TRBJ1-1; no firm D call. CDR1 LNHDA and CDR2 SQIVND come from the germline V gene (reference sequence). The germline V and J ends were trimmed by 0 bases and 4 bases, with 6 bases remaining between them. CDR3 length: 13 amino acids. The CDR3 DNA reads TGTGCCAGTAGTATAGAAGCCACCACTGAAGCTTTCTTT. Translation gives CASSIEATTEAFF.

This clone was counted a few times. The rearrangement joins TRBV6-4 to TRBJ2-2; possibly TRBD1 for D (7 bases). V lost 5 bases and J lost 2, with 12 bases in between. Germline values: CDR1 MRHNA, CDR2 SNTAGT. The CDR3 covers 15 residues. As DNA, the CDR3 is TGTGCCAGCAGTCCCCAGGGGGGCAACACCGGGGAGCTGTTTTTT. Its translation is CASSPQGGNTGELFF.

The V and J genes are TRBV30 and TRBJ2-5; D is unclear. The germline CDR1 and CDR2 sequences are GTSNPN and SVGIG (reference sequence). CDR3 length: 11 amino acids. Trimming took off 3 bases at V and 6 bases at J, with 8 bases between the two ends. The CDR3 DNA reads as TGTGCCTGGAGCCTGAGCAAGACCCAGTACTTC. It encodes CAWSLSKTQYF.

The rearrangement uses TRBV27 and TRBJ2-1, with 7 positions matching TRBD1. The V gene's germline CDR1 is MNHEY and CDR2 SMNVEV (reference sequence). Trimming at V came to 3 bases and at J to 12 bases, leaving 2 bases not matched to a gene. The CDR3 runs 11 residues. In DNA, the CDR3 is TGTGCCAGCAGTTTGGGACAGTCGCAGTTCTTC. This translates into CASSLGQSQFF.

The chain joins TRBV27 to TRBJ2-7; weak D call: TRBD1 (6 bases). Germline V gives CDR1 MNHEY, CDR2 SMNVEV (reference sequence). With 2 bases removed from V and 3 bases from J, the gap between germline ends came to 11 bases. This CDR3 region has 14 residues. This chain's CDR3 is CASSLRQGNYEQYF. The CDR3 DNA reads as TGTGCCAGCAGTTTACGGCAGGGGAACTACGAGCAGTACTTC.

The chain links TRBV29-1 to TRBJ2-7; a possible D gene is TRBD2 (6 bases). Germline V lookup: CDR1 SQVTM, CDR2 ANQGSEA. The CDR3 spans 13 residues. Deletions cut 5 bases from V and 3 bases from J, with 14 bases between. The CDR3 sequence: CSVKGGASYEQYF. CDR3 sequence (DNA): TGCAGCGTTAAGGGCGGGGCGAGCTACGAGCAGTACTTC.

V gene TRBV29-1 combines with J gene TRBJ2-1; weak D call: TRBD2 (6 bases). CDR3 length: 12 amino acids. Germline CDR1 reads SQVTM; CDR2 reads ANQGSEA. Trimming cost V 6 bases and J 2 bases, with 8 bases left between them. The CDR3: CSVRGTYNEQFF. In DNA form, the CDR3 reads TGCAGCGTCCGGGGGACCTACAATGAGCAGTTCTTC.

This rearrangement joins TRBV18 to TRBJ2-2, with 8 bases matching TRBD1. This CDR3 comprises 15 residues. V lost 7 bases to trimming and J lost 3 bases; unmatched junction nucleotides: 7. Germline-derived CDR1 and CDR2 are KGHSH and LQKENI. The CDR3 here is CASYRTGRDTGELFF. The CDR3 DNA is TGTGCCAGCTACCGGACAGGGAGAGACACCGGGGAGCTGTTTTTT. Complete variable domain (other parts from reference TRBV18 and TRBJ2-2): NAGVMQNPRHLVRRRGQEARLRCSPMKGHSHVYWYRQLPEEGLKFMVYLQKENIIDESGMPKERFSAEFPKEGPSILRIQQVVRGDSAAYFCASYRTGRDTGELFFGEGSRLTVL.

The CDR3 coding sequence is TGTGCCAGCAGCCCCAGTCGGGAGTATGGCTACACCTTC. It specifies CASSPSREYGYTF. This sequence joins TRBV11-2 and TRBJ1-2; D is unresolved. The CDR3 length is 13 residues. Germline CDR1 is SGHAT and CDR2 is FQNNGV. Trimming took off 5 bases at V and 5 bases at J, with 12 bases between the two ends.

The rearrangement links TRBV7-9 to TRBJ1-5, with D possibly TRBD1 on 5 matching bases. Germline CDR1 and CDR2: SEHNR and FQNEAQ (reference sequence). The CDR3 spans 15 residues. V was clipped by 6 bases and J by 5 bases, with 17 bases between them. CDR3 in amino acids: CASSFSRVGDQPQHF. CDR3 nucleotide sequence: TGTGCCAGCAGTTTTAGCAGGGTCGGTGATCAGCCCCAGCATTTT.

The table lists this clone with a few counts. This rearrangement joins TRBV27 to TRBJ1-1; the D gene is possibly TRBD1 (5 bases). The germline V gene encodes CDR1 MNHEY and CDR2 SMNVEV (reference sequence). V lost 3 bases and J lost 4, with 12 bases in between. This CDR3 contains 14 residues. CDR3 loop: CASSFGRVGTEAFF. CDR3 DNA sequence: TGTGCCAGCAGTTTCGGCAGGGTGGGCACTGAAGCTTTCTTT.

The chain uses TRBV14 and TRBJ2-2; possibly TRBD1 for D (5 bases). Germline assignment: CDR1 SGHDN and CDR2 FVKESK. The germline V and J ends were trimmed by 2 bases and 1 base, with 8 bases remaining between them. This CDR3 is 15 amino acids long. CDR3 loop: CASSQITGNTGELFF. The CDR3, as DNA: TGTGCCAGCAGCCAAATCACAGGGAACACCGGGGAGCTGTTTTTT.

The V call is TRBV5-1, the J call TRBJ2-1; D perhaps matches TRBD2 (5 bases). Trimming removed 4 bases from V and 6 bases from J, with 14 bases in between. The germline V gene has CDR1 SGHRS and CDR2 YFSETQ. The CDR3 covers 14 residues. In nucleotides, the CDR3 is TGCGCCAGCAGCCCCGGGATCCCTTCCAATGAGCAGTTCTTC. Protein: CASSPGIPSNEQFF.

V usage is TRBV6-6 and J usage is TRBJ1-4; D is unclear. V was pared by 8 bases and J by 3 bases, with 10 bases between. Germline CDR1 is MNHNY and CDR2 is SVGAGI (reference sequence). There are 13 residues in the CDR3. The CDR3 DNA reads TGTGCCAGCGGTAACAACGCTAATGAAAAACTGTTTTTT. Translation gives CASGNNANEKLFF.

The chain couples TRBV5-5 to TRBJ1-1; TRBD1 matches 11 bases. The CDR3 is 14 amino acids. V lost 3 bases, J lost 3 bases, and 1 base stayed unmatched. Germline assignment: CDR1 SGHKS and CDR2 YYEKEE (reference sequence). CDR3 in amino acids: CASSWGQGDTEAFF. The CDR3, as DNA: TGTGCCAGCAGCTGGGGACAGGGGGACACTGAAGCTTTCTTT.

This sequence joins TRBV28 and TRBJ2-3; D perhaps matches TRBD2 (6 bases). CDR3 length: 14 residues. From germline, CDR1 is MDHEN and CDR2 SYDVKM. V lost 2 bases, J lost 1 base, and 7 bases lay in between. The CDR3 here is CASSLAGRTDTQYF. Here the CDR3 DNA reads TGTGCCAGCAGTTTAGCGGGACGCACAGATACGCAGTATTTT.

The chain links TRBV4-3 to TRBJ2-1; no clear D gene. The germline gives CDR1 LGHNA, CDR2 YSLEER. The CDR3 loop spans 15 amino acids. V was shortened by 2 bases and J by 0 bases, with 8 bases between the two germline ends. This CDR3 is CASSQSESSYNEQFF. The CDR3 DNA sequence: TGCGCCAGCAGCCAATCCGAGAGCTCCTACAATGAGCAGTTCTTC.

This clone has a single count. V gene TRBV4-2 combines with J gene TRBJ2-1, with 9 bases aligning to TRBD1. The germline CDR1 and CDR2 sequences are LGHNA and YNFKEQ. The CDR3 loop spans 18 amino acids. J gave up 3 bases and V 4 bases, and 13 bases lay outside the gene matches. CDR3 residues: CASSLGTGTREFYNEQFF. CDR3 DNA sequence: TGTGCCAGCAGCCTCGGGACAGGGACACGGGAGTTCTACAATGAGCAGTTCTTC.

V and J are TRBV4-1 and TRBJ2-7, with a possible D match to TRBD2 (6 bases). Germline V lookup: CDR1 MGHRA, CDR2 YSYEKL. CDR3 size: 15 residues. V was shortened by 1 base and J by 5 bases, with 15 bases between the two germline ends. The CDR3 coding sequence is TGCGCCAGCAGCCAAGTTACGGGCGGGGTCGACGAGCAGTACTTC. Its translation: CASSQVTGGVDEQYF.